Shown below are 28 T cell receptor beta chains from a single sample sequenced in a study of blood T cell repertoires in COVID-19. The method was immunoSEQ multiplex PCR; TCRdb's version includes in-frame clones alone and lacks a portion of them. The sample contains a few hundred thousand clones, approximately 84% of which appear only once. Sequenced input: peripheral blood. These TCRs come from a man between 45 and 60 years old with acute or convalescent COVID-19.

This rearrangement joins TRBV4-1 to TRBJ1-5; TRBD1 agrees at 7 bases. Germline V CDR1 and CDR2: MGHRA, YSYEKL. V dropped 4 bases and J dropped 11; count of bases not matched to a gene: 8. The CDR3 sequence is 13 residues long. The CDR3 protein is CASSPSGGWAQHF. For the CDR3, the DNA is TGCGCCAGCAGCCCCTCAGGGGGGTGGGCCCAGCATTTT.

V gene TRBV5-4 combines with J gene TRBJ2-5; 11 bases are a match to TRBD2. J lost 5 bases, V lost 4 bases, and 16 bases had no gene match. Germline V CDR1 and CDR2: SGHNT, YYREEE (reference sequence). There are 18 residues in the CDR3. CDR3 DNA sequence: TGTGCCAGCAGCCCCCTCTTGGTTAGCGGGGGGGCCGGCGAGACCCAGTACTTC. Its translation: CASSPLLVSGGAGETQYF.

V usage is TRBV2 and J usage is TRBJ1-2; D is possibly TRBD1 (6 bases). Trimming stripped 6 bases from V and 4 bases from J, with 12 bases between. The V gene's germline CDR1 is SNHLY and CDR2 FYNNEI. The CDR3 consists of 13 residues. The CDR3 loop reads CASSLQGGYGYTF. The CDR3 DNA is TGTGCCAGCAGCTTACAGGGTGGCTATGGCTACACCTTC.

The chain recombines TRBV6-5 with TRBJ1-4; no clear D. Germline CDR1 is MNHEY and CDR2 is SVGAGI. The CDR3 spans 16 residues. V was pared by 2 bases and J by 4 bases, with 14 bases between. CDR3 protein: CASSYRWTEGNEKLFF. CDR3 nucleotide sequence: TGTGCCAGCAGTTACCGATGGACGGAGGGTAATGAAAAACTGTTTTTT.

This clone was observed a few times. The chain links TRBV9 to TRBJ1-1; D is uncertain. The V gene lost 2 bases and the J gene lost 1 base, with 6 bases spanning the gap. This CDR3 contains 13 residues. The germline V gene encodes CDR1 SGDLS and CDR2 YYNGEE. This CDR3 is CASSVSWNTEAFF. The CDR3 nucleotides read TGTGCCAGCAGCGTTTCCTGGAACACTGAAGCTTTCTTT.

This chain uses TRBV9 with TRBJ1-2; 10 positions agree with TRBD1. In germline, CDR1 is SGDLS, CDR2 YYNGEE. V trimming: 4 bases; J trimming: 3 bases; junction bases outside the gene matches: 6. CDR3 length equals 15 residues. The CDR3 nucleotides read TGTGCCAGCAGCTTACCGGGACAGGGGTACTATGGCTACACCTTC. As protein: CASSLPGQGYYGYTF.

The chain carries TRBV15 and TRBJ1-2, with D uncertain. Germline V gene sequence: CDR1 LNHNV, CDR2 YYDKDF (reference sequence). Trimming removed 1 base from V and 4 bases from J, with 10 bases in between. The CDR3 covers 14 residues. The chain's CDR3 is CATSRVRDIYGYTF. In DNA form, the CDR3 reads TGTGCCACCAGCAGAGTCCGGGATATCTATGGCTACACCTTC.

The V call is TRBV27, the J call TRBJ2-1; D is perhaps TRBD1 (6 bases). Germline CDR1 reads MNHEY; CDR2 reads SMNVEV (reference sequence). This CDR3 region has 13 residues. V lost 6 bases and J 4 bases, leaving 10 bases between the germline ends. The DNA for the CDR3 is TGTGCCAGCAGCCCACAGGGTTACAATGAGCAGTTCTTC. As protein: CASSPQGYNEQFF.

The rearrangement links TRBV27 to TRBJ1-4; D perhaps matches TRBD1 (5 bases). Looked up from germline, CDR1 is MNHEY and CDR2 is SMNVEV (reference sequence). Between the trimmed V and J ends, which lost 4 bases and 0 bases, there was a span of 15 bases. The CDR3 totals 17 residues. CDR3 coding DNA: TGTGCCAGCAGTTCGGCCCGCGCGGGGGCAACTAATGAAAAACTGTTTTTT. It is translated as CASSSARAGATNEKLFF.

The chain couples TRBV13 to TRBJ1-6, with 9 positions matching TRBD1. CDR3 length equals 16 residues. V shed 5 bases and J 8 bases; nucleotides not matched to a gene: 10. Germline V CDR1 and CDR2: PRHDT, FYEKMQ (reference sequence). The CDR3 protein is CASSPEGQGIDSPLHF. The CDR3 DNA reads TGTGCCAGCAGCCCAGAGGGACAGGGAATAGATTCACCCCTCCACTTT.

As for this clone: The identical CDR3 is also encoded by other nucleotide sequences in the sample. J is TRBJ2-7 and V is TRBV5-1; 9 nucleotides match TRBD2. This CDR3 is 14 amino acids long. J was trimmed by 1 base and V by 4 bases; bases with no gene match: 3. CDR1 is SGHRS and CDR2 is YFSETQ in the germline V gene. The CDR3 DNA reads TGCGCCAGCAGCCCTAGCGGGGTGTCCTACGAGCAGTACTTC. It specifies CASSPSGVSYEQYF. Variable domain in full (rest from reference TRBV5-1 and TRBJ2-7): KAGVTQTPRYLIKTRGQQVTLSCSPISGHRSVSWYQQTPGQGLQFLFEYFSETQRNKGNFPGRFSGRQFSNSRSEMNVSTLELGDSALYLCASSPSGVSYEQYFGPGTRLTVT.

CDR3 coding DNA: TGTGCCAGTAACAGGGGGCTTCAAGAGACCCAGTACTTC. Residues: CASNRGLQETQYF. This chain joins TRBV19 and TRBJ2-5; 9 bases are a match to TRBD1. The V gene's germline CDR1 is LNHDA and CDR2 SQIVND (reference sequence). There are 13 residues in the CDR3. With V trimmed by 7 bases and J by 2 bases, 2 bases remained unmatched.

The chain uses TRBV12-3 or TRBV12-4 and TRBJ1-2, with TRBD1 matching 7 bases. V shed 5 bases, J shed 8 bases, and the junction held 8 bases outside the gene matches. The CDR3 loop spans 13 amino acids. The CDR3 sequence: CASSPRQGWGYTF. CDR3 nucleotides: TGTGCCAGCAGTCCACGACAGGGTTGGGGCTACACCTTC.

This clone was seen just once. The V call is TRBV5-1, the J call TRBJ2-5, with TRBD1 as a possible D gene (8 bases). This CDR3 has 14 amino acids. V shed 3 bases and J shed 5 bases, with 14 bases lying between them. Germline V lookup: CDR1 SGHRS, CDR2 YFSETQ. The CDR3 spells CASSSDREGETQYF. Written as DNA, the CDR3 is TGCGCCAGCAGCTCGGACAGGGAGGGGGAGACCCAGTACTTC.

In this sample, this clone turned up a few times. The V and J genes are TRBV7-2 and TRBJ1-6; D is unresolved. Germline CDR1 SGHTA, CDR2 FQGNSA. V shed 2 bases and J shed 7 bases, with 9 bases lying between them. The CDR3 totals 14 residues. The CDR3 DNA reads as TGTGCCAGCAGCTTAATCGGTACGAATTCACCCCTCCACTTT. This codes for CASSLIGTNSPLHF.

This clone was observed a handful of times. The CDR3 coding sequence is TGCAGCGTACGGAACTATGGCTACACCTTC. Translated, it gives CSVRNYGYTF. The rearrangement joins TRBV29-1 to TRBJ1-2; D uncertain. The CDR3 is 10 residues long. From germline, CDR1 is SQVTM and CDR2 ANQGSEA. Trimming took off 6 bases at V and 2 bases at J, with 4 bases between the two ends.

J is TRBJ1-2 and V is TRBV11-2, with D perhaps TRBD1 (5 bases). V was shortened by 4 bases and J by 7 bases, with 10 bases between the two germline ends. Germline CDR1 SGHAT, CDR2 FQNNGV. The length of the CDR3 is 12 residues. CDR3 sequence reads: CASSSGGFGYTF. The CDR3 region has the DNA TGTGCCAGCAGCTCGGGGGGATTTGGCTACACCTTC.

CDR3 in DNA: TGTGCCAGCAGTCTAGTAGGTGGCTCTGGGGCCAACGTCCTGACTTTC. Protein: CASSLVGGSGANVLTF. V and J are TRBV11-2 and TRBJ2-6; D gene ambiguous. The CDR3 length is 16 residues. Trimming pared 6 bases from V and 0 bases from J, leaving 12 bases between. Germline values: CDR1 SGHAT, CDR2 FQNNGV. The whole variable domain, filled in from reference TRBV11-2 and TRBJ2-6, reads EAGVAQSPRYKIIEKRQSVAFWCNPISGHATLYWYQQILGQGPKLLIQFQNNGVVDDSQLPKDRFSAERLKGVDSTLKIQPAKLEDSAVYLCASSLVGGSGANVLTFGAGSRLTVL.

The rearrangement joins TRBV7-2 to TRBJ1-5, with 7 bases lining up with TRBD1. The CDR3 totals 18 residues. CDR1 is SGHTA and CDR2 is FQGNSA in the germline V gene. V was pared by 5 bases and J by 0 bases, with 13 bases of the junction left unmatched. In DNA form, the CDR3 reads TGTGCCAGCAGCCGGACAGGCCGAGGGGGGTATAGCAATCAGCCCCAGCATTTT. Its translation is CASSRTGRGGYSNQPQHF.

The CDR3 reads CASSYSIVSTSYEQYF. In DNA form, the CDR3 reads TGTGCCAGCAGTTACTCTATCGTGAGCACCTCCTACGAGCAGTACTTC. J is TRBJ2-7 and V is TRBV6-5; D unclear. Germline lookup yields CDR1 MNHEY and CDR2 SVGAGI. The V end was cut by 0 bases, the J end by 0 bases, with 12 bases between. The CDR3 length is 16 residues.

The chain carries TRBV18 and TRBJ2-3; D may be TRBD1 (5 bases). The CDR3 consists of 16 residues. Deletions cut 2 bases from V and 1 base from J, with 13 bases between. CDR1 is KGHSH and CDR2 is LQKENI in the germline V gene. CDR3 protein: CASSPEGARGTDTQYF. CDR3 sequence (DNA): TGTGCCAGCTCACCAGAAGGGGCTAGGGGCACAGATACGCAGTATTTT.

The rearrangement joins TRBV27 to TRBJ2-7; a weak D match, TRBD2 (5 bases). V was cut by 6 bases and J by 7 bases, with 19 bases left in between. There are 14 residues in the CDR3. In germline, CDR1 is MNHEY, CDR2 SMNVEV (reference sequence). CDR3 sequence reads: CASRSTLDRGEQYF. CDR3 coding DNA: TGTGCCAGCAGATCCACCCTGGACCGCGGGGAGCAGTACTTC.

This chain connects TRBV10-2 to TRBJ1-1; 9 bases fit TRBD1. With V trimmed by 7 bases and J by 10 bases, 10 bases remained unmatched. Germline V gene lookup returns CDR1 WSHSY and CDR2 SAAADI. The CDR3 consists of 13 residues. In DNA, the CDR3 is TGCGCCAGCACCTCCAGGGACAGGGATGTAGCTTTCTTT. Protein sequence: CASTSRDRDVAFF.

The CDR3 is CASSGARSSGNTIYF. CDR3 bases: TGTGCCAGCAGTGGGGCGCGCAGCTCTGGAAACACCATATATTTT. This chain joins TRBV2 and TRBJ1-3, with D hard to call. The CDR3 consists of 15 residues. Trimming cost V 4 bases and J 0 bases, with 10 bases left between them. Germline assignment: CDR1 SNHLY and CDR2 FYNNEI. Full variable domain (remainder filled in from reference TRBV2 and TRBJ1-3): EPEVTQTPSHQVTQMGQEVILRCVPISNHLYFYWYRQILGQKVEFLVSFYNNEISEKSEIFDDQFSVERPDGSNFTLKIRSTKLEDSAMYFCASSGARSSGNTIYFGEGSWLTVV.

The sample holds a few counts of this clone. The chain couples TRBV5-5 to TRBJ2-7, with TRBD1 matching 11 bases. The CDR3 has 15 amino acids. With 0 bases clipped from V and 5 bases from J, the junction kept 4 bases outside the gene matches. The V gene's germline CDR1 is SGHKS and CDR2 YYEKEE (reference sequence). As DNA, the CDR3 is TGTGCCAGCAGCTTGGGAAGGACAGGGGGCGACGAGCAGTACTTC. Translation: CASSLGRTGGDEQYF.

This clone is a singleton in its sample. V gene TRBV4-1 combines with J gene TRBJ1-3, with a tentative D call TRBD1 (6 bases). Trimming removed 0 bases at V and 4 bases at J, with 19 bases between. This CDR3 contains 18 residues. The germline V gene encodes CDR1 MGHRA and CDR2 YSYEKL. The CDR3 coding sequence is TGCGCCAGCAGCCAAGACCGGCAGGGGTCCGTATACGGAAACACCATATATTTT. Translation: CASSQDRQGSVYGNTIYF.

CDR3 nucleotide sequence: TGTGCCAGCAGCGACAGGGGGCAGCGTGGCTACACCTTC. As protein: CASSDRGQRGYTF. The J gene is TRBJ1-2, the V gene TRBV2; 10 bases are shared with TRBD1. Looked up from germline, CDR1 is SNHLY and CDR2 is FYNNEI. The CDR3 has 13 amino acids. V was pared by 6 bases and J by 7 bases, with 5 bases of the junction left unmatched.

The rearrangement links TRBV4-1 to TRBJ2-1, with unresolved D. CDR1 is MGHRA and CDR2 is YSYEKL in the germline V gene. The CDR3 contains 16 residues. Trimming stripped 3 bases from V and 4 bases from J, with 16 bases between. The CDR3: CASSHLPDLSYNEQFF. Written as DNA, the CDR3 is TGCGCCAGCAGCCATCTCCCCGATTTGAGTTACAATGAGCAGTTCTTC.